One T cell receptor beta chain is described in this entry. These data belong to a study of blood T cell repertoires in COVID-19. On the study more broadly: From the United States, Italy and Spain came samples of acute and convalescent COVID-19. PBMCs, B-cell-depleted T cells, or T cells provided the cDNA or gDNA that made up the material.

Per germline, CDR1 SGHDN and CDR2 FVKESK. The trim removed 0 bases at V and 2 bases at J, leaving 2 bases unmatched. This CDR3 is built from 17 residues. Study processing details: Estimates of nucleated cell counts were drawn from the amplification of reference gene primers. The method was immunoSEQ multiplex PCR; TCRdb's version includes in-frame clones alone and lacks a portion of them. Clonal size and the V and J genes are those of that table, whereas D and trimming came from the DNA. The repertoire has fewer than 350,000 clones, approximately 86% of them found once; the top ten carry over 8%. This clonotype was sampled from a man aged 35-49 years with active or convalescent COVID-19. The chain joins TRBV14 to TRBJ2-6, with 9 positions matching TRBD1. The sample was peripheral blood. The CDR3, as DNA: TGTGCCAGCAGCCAAGACAGGACAGGGGCTGGGGCCAACGTCCTGACTTTC. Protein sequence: CASSQDRTGAGANVLTF.